The 15 T cell receptor beta chains below all came from one sample that was sequenced in a study of CD8 T cells in ankylosing spondylitis. TCRdb independently ran MiXCR on the 5' RACE reads; one entry per CDR3 protein. The sample yields roughly 68,000 distinct CDR3 sequences, under 7.5% seen once. Sequenced material: synovial fluid, either unsorted or a sorted T cell fraction (not recorded which). These receptors originate from a male donor with ankylosing spondylitis.

This clonotype was recorded at least ten times. The V and J genes are TRBV11-2 and TRBJ2-1; D might be TRBD1 (6 bases). Germline CDR1 and CDR2: SGHAT and FQNNGV. Trimming removed 0 bases from V and 1 base from J, with 13 bases in between. The CDR3 spans 17 residues. The CDR3 DNA follows: TGTGCCAGCAGCTTAGACAGGGGTGGTAGGTCCTACAATGAGCAGTTCTTC. This translates into CASSLDRGGRSYNEQFF.

This clonotype was counted many times. This chain joins TRBV29-1 and TRBJ1-5, with D tentatively TRBD1 (5 bases). Germline V gene lookup returns CDR1 SQVTM and CDR2 ANQGSEA. V dropped 7 bases and J dropped 4 bases, with 11 bases sitting between them. This CDR3 is built from 12 residues. Written as DNA, the CDR3 is TGCAGCGCCGGACACCTGAATCAGCCCCAGCATTTT. It is translated as CSAGHLNQPQHF.

This clonotype was found a few times. V gene TRBV7-9 combines with J gene TRBJ1-1, with unresolved D. The V and J ends lost 0 bases and 4 bases respectively, with 9 bases between them. Germline assignment: CDR1 SEHNR and CDR2 FQNEAQ (reference sequence). The CDR3 is 14 residues long. The CDR3: CASSLAARVTEAFF. CDR3 DNA sequence: TGTGCCAGCAGCTTAGCCGCTAGGGTCACTGAAGCTTTCTTT. Using reference TRBV7-9 and TRBJ1-1 for the parts outside the CDR3, the full variable domain is DTGVSQNPRHKITKRGQNVTFRCDPISEHNRLYWYRQTLGQGPEFLTYFQNEAQLEKSRLLSDRFSAERPKGSFSTLEIQRTEQGDSAMYLCASSLAARVTEAFFGQGTRLTVV.

This clonotype was counted only a few times. The V call is TRBV15, the J call TRBJ1-1; 9 nucleotides align to TRBD1. With 4 bases clipped from V and 5 bases from J, the junction kept 5 bases outside the gene matches. Looked up from germline, CDR1 is LNHNV and CDR2 is YYDKDF (reference sequence). CDR3 length equals 14 residues. CDR3 in DNA: TGTGCCACCAGCAAGGGACAGGGTTCAACTGAAGCTTTCTTT. Protein product: CATSKGQGSTEAFF.

The count of this clonotype is one. The rearrangement links TRBV2 to TRBJ2-7, with 9 bases aligning to TRBD2. The J segment lost 3 bases and the V segment lost 5 bases, leaving 5 bases of the junction unmatched. Per germline, CDR1 SNHLY and CDR2 FYNNEI. The CDR3 loop spans 14 amino acids. The CDR3 here is CASSPGTSNYEQYF. The DNA of the CDR3 is TGTGCCAGCAGTCCCGGGACTAGCAACTACGAGCAGTACTTC.

This clonotype was detected ten times or more. The rearrangement joins TRBV20-1 to TRBJ2-5; D call uncertain. This CDR3 spans 12 amino acids. V was clipped by 7 bases and J by 1 base, with 10 bases between them. Per the germline V gene, CDR1 is DFQATT and CDR2 is SNEGSKA (reference sequence). CDR3 nucleotide sequence: TGCAGTGGGTTCCTGGCCCAAGAGACCCAGTACTTC. The encoded protein is CSGFLAQETQYF.

This clonotype was seen ten or more times. This chain links TRBV15 with TRBJ2-7; 10 nucleotides agree with TRBD1. Per germline, CDR1 LNHNV and CDR2 YYDKDF (reference sequence). The CDR3 runs to 15 residues. V lost 1 base, J lost 6 bases, and 6 bases stayed unmatched. The CDR3 here is CATSRVGQGWSEQYF. The DNA of the CDR3 is TGTGCCACCAGCAGAGTGGGACAGGGGTGGTCCGAGCAGTACTTC.

This clonotype was seen many times. V gene TRBV20-1 combines with J gene TRBJ2-7, with D maybe TRBD2 (5 bases). Germline loops: CDR1 DFQATT, CDR2 SNEGSKA (reference sequence). The CDR3 runs 13 residues. The V end lost 2 bases, the J end lost 1 base, and 9 bases lay between the germline ends. The CDR3 loop is CSARRRGSYEQYF. Here the CDR3 DNA reads TGCAGTGCTAGACGTCGGGGATCCTACGAGCAGTACTTC.

This clonotype was recorded at least ten times. V is TRBV12-3 or TRBV12-4 and J is TRBJ2-1; D possibly corresponds to TRBD1 (5 bases). This CDR3 contains 15 residues. V was clipped by 3 bases and J by 10 bases, with 19 bases between them. CDR3: CASSLGLGRVSEQFF. In DNA, the CDR3 is TGTGCCAGCAGTTTGGGGCTAGGCCGGGTGAGCGAGCAGTTCTTC.

The chain is built from TRBV28 and TRBJ2-1; 9 bases are shared with TRBD2. This CDR3 comprises 15 residues. Per germline, CDR1 MDHEN and CDR2 SYDVKM. V shed 3 bases and J 6 bases; nucleotides not matched to a gene: 6. DNA for the CDR3: TGTGCCAGCAGTTTTCCTAGCGGGACTGCCAATGAGCAGTTCTTC. This gives the protein CASSFPSGTANEQFF.

The sample holds many counts of this clonotype. This chain connects TRBV6-5 to TRBJ1-1, with a possible D match to TRBD1 (5 bases). The germline V gene has CDR1 MNHEY and CDR2 SVGAGI. Trimming removed 6 bases from V and 2 bases from J, with 25 bases in between. This CDR3 is built from 18 residues. CDR3 nucleotides: TGTGCCAGCAGCTATTACCCCCTAAGGCAGGGACGTAACACTGAAGCTTTCTTT. Residues: CASSYYPLRQGRNTEAFF.

The chain carries TRBV7-2 and TRBJ1-6, with D possibly being TRBD1 (5 bases). The CDR3 totals 15 residues. Trimming took 1 base from V and 6 from J, leaving 10 bases between them. CDR1 is SGHTA and CDR2 is FQGNSA in the germline V gene. The DNA of the CDR3 is TGTGCCAGCAGCTTAGGACAGTGGGGTAATTCACCCCTCCACTTT. Protein sequence: CASSLGQWGNSPLHF.

The CDR3 loop reads CASSSTARPTEAFF. CDR3 DNA: TGTGCCAGCAGCTCGACCGCCCGGCCCACTGAAGCTTTCTTT. The rearrangement uses TRBV7-6 and TRBJ1-1, with D hard to call. Germline lookup yields CDR1 SGHVS and CDR2 FNYEAQ. Trimming shortened V by 4 bases and J by 4 bases, and 13 bases separated the two germline ends. CDR3 length: 14 amino acids. The full variable domain, completed using reference TRBV7-6 and TRBJ1-1, is GAGVSQSPRYKVTKRGQDVALRCDPISGHVSLYWYRQALGQGPEFLTYFNYEAQQDKSGLPNDRFSAERPEGSISTLTIQRTEQRDSAMYRCASSSTARPTEAFFGQGTRLTVV.

This chain connects TRBV14 to TRBJ2-5, with no clear D. Trimming shortened V by 4 bases and J by 3 bases, and 12 bases separated the two germline ends. CDR1 is SGHDN, CDR2 FVKESK, per germline. The CDR3 totals 14 residues. CDR3 sequence reads: CASSPLGWEETQYF. CDR3 sequence (DNA): TGTGCCAGCAGCCCGCTTGGCTGGGAAGAGACCCAGTACTTC.

This clonotype has at least ten counts. The V call is TRBV11-3, the J call TRBJ1-1; tentative D call: TRBD1 (5 bases). CDR1 and CDR2 (germline): SGHNT, YENEEA. V was pared by 7 bases and J by 8 bases, with 14 bases between. The CDR3 is 12 amino acids. The CDR3 is CASIDWDGEAFF. For the CDR3, the DNA is TGTGCCAGCATTGATTGGGACGGCGAAGCTTTCTTT.